These 7 T cell receptor beta chains came from one sample sequenced in a study of shared clonotypes between healthy human individuals. Method: immunoSEQ multiplex PCR; TCRdb's copy keeps in-frame clones and lacks some. The data hold about 1.1 million clones, with 75% to 85% observed a single time. Sequenced sample: memory CD4+ T cells from PBMCs. Stated subset: CD45RA-negative fraction. The receptors were sampled from a man younger than 35 in good health. Some clones in this sample may be carry-over from other donors' samples.

This chain uses TRBV4-1 with TRBJ2-5; possible D gene TRBD2, 5 bases. CDR1 MGHRA and CDR2 YSYEKL come from the germline V gene. Trimming pared 1 base from V and 5 bases from J, leaving 14 bases between. The CDR3 sequence is 15 residues long. CDR3 coding DNA: TGCGCCAGCAGCCAAGCGGGGATCGGGTGGGAGACCCAGTACTTC. Translating gives CASSQAGIGWETQYF.

The chain combines TRBV5-1 with TRBJ1-5; D might be TRBD1 (6 bases). CDR1 and CDR2 (germline): SGHRS, YFSETQ. Deletions cut 0 bases from V and 2 bases from J, with 9 bases between. The CDR3 covers 15 residues. Written as DNA, the CDR3 is TGCGCCAGCAGCTTGGAACAGGGAGGCAATCAGCCCCAGCATTTT. Amino acids: CASSLEQGGNQPQHF.

As for this clone: Other DNA sequences of this sample code for an identical CDR3. This chain uses TRBV2 with TRBJ1-5; D gene unclear. V gave up 6 bases and J gave up 4 bases, with 10 bases separating them. CDR3 length: 13 amino acids. CDR1 is SNHLY, CDR2 FYNNEI, per germline. CDR3 amino acids: CASRGSPNQPQHF. In nucleotides, the CDR3 is TGTGCCAGCAGGGGTAGCCCAAATCAGCCCCAGCATTTT. Full variable domain (outside the CDR3, taken from reference TRBV2 and TRBJ1-5): EPEVTQTPSHQVTQMGQEVILRCVPISNHLYFYWYRQILGQKVEFLVSFYNNEISEKSEIFDDQFSVERPDGSNFTLKIRSTKLEDSAMYFCASRGSPNQPQHFGDGTRLSIL.

This clone occurred a few times. The chain couples TRBV27 to TRBJ2-2; D gene ambiguous. The CDR3 has 14 amino acids. Germline V lookup: CDR1 MNHEY, CDR2 SMNVEV (reference sequence). V shed 4 bases and J shed 7 bases, with 13 bases lying between them. In DNA, the CDR3 is TGTGCCAGCAGTTCCCCCGTCCTTCGCGGGGAGCTGTTTTTT. As protein: CASSSPVLRGELFF.

This chain connects TRBV20-1 to TRBJ2-3, with a possible D match to TRBD1 (6 bases). The V end lost 8 bases, the J end lost 14 bases, and 20 bases lay between the germline ends. Germline lookup yields CDR1 DFQATT and CDR2 SNEGSKA (reference sequence). This CDR3 contains 11 residues. The DNA of the CDR3 is TGCAGTCCATACGGGACAAGGAAAGGGTATTTT. It yields the protein CSPYGTRKGYF.

This rearrangement joins TRBV6-5 to TRBJ1-2; D possibly corresponds to TRBD1 (6 bases). Looked up from germline, CDR1 is MNHEY and CDR2 is SVGAGI. Trimming cost V 5 bases and J 5 bases, with 12 bases left between them. The CDR3 is 13 amino acids. The CDR3 DNA follows: TGTGCCAGCAGTCACAGGGAGGGGTATGGCTACACCTTC. Protein product: CASSHREGYGYTF.

CDR3 amino acids: CASSLSRNGGYGYTF. The DNA of the CDR3 is TGTGCCAGCAGTTTATCACGGAATGGGGGCTATGGCTACACCTTC. The genes are TRBV27 and TRBJ1-2, with a weak D call TRBD1 (5 bases). From germline, CDR1 is MNHEY and CDR2 SMNVEV (reference sequence). V dropped 0 bases and J dropped 4 bases, with 12 bases sitting between them. The CDR3 is made up of 15 amino acids.